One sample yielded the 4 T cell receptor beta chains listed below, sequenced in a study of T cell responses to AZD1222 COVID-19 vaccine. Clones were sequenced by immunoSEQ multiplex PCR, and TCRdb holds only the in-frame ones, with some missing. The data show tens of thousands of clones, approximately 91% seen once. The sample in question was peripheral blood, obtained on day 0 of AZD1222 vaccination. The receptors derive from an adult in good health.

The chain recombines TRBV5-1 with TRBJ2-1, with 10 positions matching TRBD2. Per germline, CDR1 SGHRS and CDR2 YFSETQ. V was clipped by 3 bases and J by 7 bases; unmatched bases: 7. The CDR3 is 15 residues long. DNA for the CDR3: TGCGCCAGCAGCTGGAGCGGGGGGGCCTTAAATGAGCAGTTCTTC. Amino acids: CASSWSGGALNEQFF.

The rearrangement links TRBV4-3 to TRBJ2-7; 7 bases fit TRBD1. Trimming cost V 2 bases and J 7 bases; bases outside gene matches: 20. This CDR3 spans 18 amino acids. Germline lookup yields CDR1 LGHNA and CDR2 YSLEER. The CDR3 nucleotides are TGCGCCAGCAGCCAATACGATCAAGGGACAGCTCACGAAGTGGAGCAGTACTTC. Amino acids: CASSQYDQGTAHEVEQYF.

The CDR3 coding sequence is TGTGCCAGCAGAGTTACAGGGAGTGAAGCTTTCTTT. Translated: CASRVTGSEAFF. The chain links TRBV11-2 to TRBJ1-1; D is perhaps TRBD1 (6 bases). The CDR3 sequence is 12 residues long. Germline V lookup: CDR1 SGHAT, CDR2 FQNNGV. Trimming took off 6 bases at V and 7 bases at J, with 12 bases between the two ends.

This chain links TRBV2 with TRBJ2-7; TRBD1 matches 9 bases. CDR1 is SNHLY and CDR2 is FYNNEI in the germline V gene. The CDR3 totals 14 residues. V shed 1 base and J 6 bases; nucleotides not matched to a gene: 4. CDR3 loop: CASSEDRGRPEQYF. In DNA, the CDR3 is TGTGCCAGCAGTGAAGACAGGGGGCGACCCGAGCAGTACTTC. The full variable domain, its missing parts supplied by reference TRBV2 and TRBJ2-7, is EPEVTQTPSHQVTQMGQEVILRCVPISNHLYFYWYRQILGQKVEFLVSFYNNEISEKSEIFDDQFSVERPDGSNFTLKIRSTKLEDSAMYFCASSEDRGRPEQYFGPGTRLTVT.